These 16 T cell receptor beta chains originate from one sample sequenced in a study of cytomegalovirus exposure and HLA in healthy donors. In the PCR, 60 Vbeta and 13 Jbeta primers were used. The assay was immunoSEQ multiplex PCR, and TCRdb's table has in-frame clones only and misses some. This repertoire shows under 100,000 clones, about three quarters found once; its top ten account for about 14%. Sequencing was performed on PBMCs. These receptors were collected from a woman aged 45-65 years in good health and CMV-seropositive.

The CDR3 DNA follows: TGTGCCAGCAGTATAACTGGTCAGCCCCAGCATTTT. This translates into CASSITGQPQHF. This chain links TRBV28 with TRBJ1-5; D call uncertain. The germline CDR1 and CDR2 sequences are MDHEN and SYDVKM. The CDR3 is made up of 12 amino acids. V was trimmed by 5 bases and J by 6 bases, leaving 8 bases between them.

V and J are TRBV10-3 and TRBJ2-2, with a weak D call TRBD1 (6 bases). Per germline, CDR1 ENHRY and CDR2 SYGVKD. This CDR3 contains 15 residues. V was pared by 7 bases and J by 1 base, with 13 bases between. The CDR3 nucleotides are TGTGCCATCATGGACAGCCAATTGAACACCGGGGAGCTGTTTTTT. Amino acids: CAIMDSQLNTGELFF.

In its sample, this clone was seen a few times. The chain joins TRBV7-9 to TRBJ2-1, with 11 bases lining up with TRBD2. Germline V gives CDR1 SEHNR, CDR2 FQNEAQ (reference sequence). Trimming cost V 5 bases and J 2 bases; bases outside gene matches: 8. The CDR3 runs to 17 residues. Here the CDR3 reads CASSLQVGLAAYNEQFF. CDR3 DNA sequence: TGTGCCAGCAGCCTTCAGGTGGGACTAGCGGCCTACAATGAGCAGTTCTTC.

This CDR3 is CASSSDRGLYQETQYF. Written as DNA, the CDR3 is TGTGCCAGCAGTAGTGACAGGGGACTATACCAAGAGACCCAGTACTTC. The V call is TRBV28, the J call TRBJ2-5, with D possibly TRBD1 on 8 matching bases. With 5 bases removed from V and 0 bases from J, the gap between germline ends came to 16 bases. The V gene's germline CDR1 is MDHEN and CDR2 SYDVKM. The CDR3 length is 16 residues.

The rearrangement links TRBV5-1 to TRBJ1-6; D gene uncertain. The CDR3 contains 15 residues. Trimming took 4 bases from V and 3 from J, leaving 11 bases between them. CDR1 SGHRS and CDR2 YFSETQ come from the germline V gene. CDR3 DNA sequence: TGCGCCAGCAGCCGGAGGGAGGACTATAATTCACCCCTCCACTTT. Protein sequence: CASSRREDYNSPLHF.

The chain links TRBV4-1 to TRBJ2-3; D is undetermined. The CDR3 sequence is 16 residues long. The germline V and J ends were trimmed by 2 bases and 2 bases, with 14 bases remaining between them. CDR1 and CDR2 from the germline V gene are MGHRA and YSYEKL. CDR3 sequence: CASSQTSTGFTDTQYF. Here the CDR3 DNA reads TGCGCCAGCAGCCAAACCTCGACTGGATTCACAGATACGCAGTATTTT.

The genes are TRBV7-9 and TRBJ1-1; D ambiguous. Trimming pared 6 bases from V and 7 bases from J, leaving 9 bases between. In germline, CDR1 is SEHNR, CDR2 FQNEAQ (reference sequence). CDR3 length: 11 residues. CDR3 amino acids: CASRSASEAFF. The CDR3 DNA is TGTGCCAGCAGGTCGGCTAGTGAAGCTTTCTTT.

The genes are TRBV10-1 and TRBJ1-5; maybe TRBD1 (6 bases). V gave up 4 bases and J gave up 9 bases, with 19 bases separating them. The CDR3 contains 15 residues. Per germline, CDR1 WNHNN and CDR2 SYGVQD (reference sequence). CDR3 sequence: CASSARDTKAWPQHF. As DNA, the CDR3 is TGCGCCAGCAGTGCCCGGGACACTAAAGCTTGGCCCCAGCATTTT.

The rearrangement links TRBV25-1 to TRBJ2-3, with D perhaps TRBD1 (5 bases). There are 14 residues in the CDR3. V lost 6 bases to trimming and J lost 6 bases, with 16 bases between them. Germline V gene lookup returns CDR1 MGHDK and CDR2 SYGVNS. Here the CDR3 DNA reads TGTGCCAGCAGCCTAGGGGAAGCGTACGATACGCAGTATTTT. Protein sequence: CASSLGEAYDTQYF.

The chain employs TRBV29-1 and TRBJ2-7; TRBD1 aligns across 12 bases. The CDR3 contains 14 residues. Trimming removed 6 bases from V and 4 bases from J; junction bases left unmatched: 7. The germline CDR1 and CDR2 sequences are SQVTM and ANQGSEA. The CDR3 loop reads CSVSGGQGAYEQYF. As DNA, the CDR3 is TGCAGCGTCTCGGGGGGACAGGGGGCTTACGAGCAGTACTTC.

V usage is TRBV9 and J usage is TRBJ1-4; D is unclear. CDR3 length equals 15 residues. Between the trimmed V and J ends, which lost 0 bases and 4 bases, there was a span of 10 bases. Looked up from germline, CDR1 is SGDLS and CDR2 is YYNGEE. Here the CDR3 reads CASSVGPYYNEKLFF. The CDR3 bases are TGTGCCAGCAGCGTAGGGCCGTACTATAATGAAAAACTGTTTTTT.

V usage is TRBV10-3 and J usage is TRBJ2-5, with 7 bases that match TRBD2. This CDR3 comprises 13 residues. J was trimmed by 1 base and V by 10 bases; bases with no gene match: 6. In germline, CDR1 is ENHRY, CDR2 SYGVKD. CDR3 sequence (DNA): TGTGCCACCGCAGGGAGGGGCCAAGAGACCCAGTACTTC. This translates into CATAGRGQETQYF.

The chain carries TRBV10-3 and TRBJ2-7; TRBD1 matches at 8 bases. The CDR3 extends over 16 amino acids. Trimming at V came to 3 bases and at J to 2 bases, leaving 9 bases not matched to a gene. CDR1 ENHRY and CDR2 SYGVKD come from the germline V gene. CDR3 bases: TGTGCCATCAGTGACCCCGGGACAGGCAACACCTACGAGCAGTACTTC. It codes for CAISDPGTGNTYEQYF.

The V and J genes are TRBV7-3 and TRBJ2-3; D ambiguous. The germline CDR1 and CDR2 sequences are SGHTA and FQGTGA. This CDR3 is built from 12 residues. V shed 5 bases and J shed 6 bases, with 9 bases lying between them. The CDR3 nucleotides read TGTGCCAGCAGCGTAATCGGGGATACGCAGTATTTT. Translation gives CASSVIGDTQYF.

This chain uses TRBV9 with TRBJ2-3; D possibly corresponds to TRBD2 (6 bases). Looked up from germline, CDR1 is SGDLS and CDR2 is YYNGEE. V was cut by 3 bases and J by 3 bases, with 11 bases left in between. The CDR3 runs to 14 residues. The CDR3 spells CASSEGGGTDTQYF. CDR3 in DNA: TGTGCCAGCAGCGAGGGCGGAGGGACAGATACGCAGTATTTT.

This clone was detected only a few times. The J gene is TRBJ1-2, the V gene TRBV28, with D perhaps TRBD1 (5 bases). Germline V gene sequence: CDR1 MDHEN, CDR2 SYDVKM. The CDR3 runs to 13 residues. Trimming stripped 6 bases from V and 7 bases from J, with 15 bases between. Here the CDR3 DNA reads TGTGCCAGCAGCTCGTCCGGAAGGGGTGGCTACACCTTC. Translated, it gives CASSSSGRGGYTF.